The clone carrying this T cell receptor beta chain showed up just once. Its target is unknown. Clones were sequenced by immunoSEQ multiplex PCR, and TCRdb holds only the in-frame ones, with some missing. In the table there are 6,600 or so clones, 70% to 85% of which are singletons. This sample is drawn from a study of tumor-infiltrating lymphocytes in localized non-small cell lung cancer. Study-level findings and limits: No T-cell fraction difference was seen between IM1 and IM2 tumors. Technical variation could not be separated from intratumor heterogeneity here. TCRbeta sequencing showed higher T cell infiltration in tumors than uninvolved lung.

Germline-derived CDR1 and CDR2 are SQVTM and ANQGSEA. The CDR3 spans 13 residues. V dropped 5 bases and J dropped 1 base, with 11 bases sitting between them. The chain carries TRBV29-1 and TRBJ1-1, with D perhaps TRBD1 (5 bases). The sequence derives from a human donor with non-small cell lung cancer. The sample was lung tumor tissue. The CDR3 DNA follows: TGCAGCGTTTACACGGGACGGAACACTGAAGCTTTCTTT. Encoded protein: CSVYTGRNTEAFF.